The 21 T cell receptor beta chains reported below all come from one sample, sequenced in a study of blood T cells in healthy people across ages. Combining a sample-barcoded 5' primer with a J-beta primer mix, a second PCR ran for roughly 7 to 12 cycles. TCRdb itself ran the 5' RACE reads through MiXCR, one entry per CDR3 protein. Seen here are approximately 780,000 distinct CDR3 sequences, 20% to 30% observed once, and the top ten hold approximately 2.9%. These data also formed part of another study, on T cells of mothers and their children.

The specimen sequenced was blood. The receptors here all came from a boy younger than 18 in good health.

This chain links TRBV27 with TRBJ1-4, with unresolved D. The germline gives CDR1 MNHEY, CDR2 SMNVEV (reference sequence). There are 15 residues in the CDR3. The V end lost 3 bases, the J end lost 8 bases, and 16 bases lay between the germline ends. CDR3 protein: CASSFRAPVGEKLFF. The CDR3 DNA follows: TGTGCCAGCAGTTTCCGGGCCCCGGTGGGGGAAAAACTGTTTTTT.

In its sample, this clonotype was seen a few times. This rearrangement joins TRBV11-2 to TRBJ1-2; 8 nucleotides line up with TRBD1. After removal of 5 bases from V and 8 bases from J, the junction contained 13 bases not matched to a gene. Per the germline V gene, CDR1 is SGHAT and CDR2 is FQNNGV. This CDR3 has 15 residues. This CDR3 is CASSSNRGTVYGYTF. CDR3 DNA sequence: TGTGCCAGCAGCAGTAACAGGGGGACCGTCTACGGCTACACCTTC.

This clonotype was counted a few times. V usage is TRBV10-3 and J usage is TRBJ2-5; D ambiguous. This CDR3 is 14 amino acids long. Germline assignment: CDR1 ENHRY and CDR2 SYGVKD. Trimming stripped 2 bases from V and 5 bases from J, with 12 bases between. The chain's CDR3 is CAISERAGKETQYF. The DNA for the CDR3 is TGTGCCATCAGTGAGAGGGCAGGAAAGGAGACCCAGTACTTC.

The chain is built from TRBV9 and TRBJ2-5; D may be TRBD1 (7 bases). The CDR3 runs to 15 residues. The ends were cut back, 0 bases at V and 3 bases at J, with 12 bases in the middle. CDR1 and CDR2 from the germline V gene are SGDLS and YYNGEE. The CDR3 protein is CASSVGGGGKETQYF. CDR3 DNA sequence: TGTGCCAGCAGCGTAGGAGGGGGCGGGAAAGAGACCCAGTACTTC.

This clonotype occurred a few times. This chain connects TRBV20-1 to TRBJ2-3; 7 positions agree with TRBD2. Trimming removed 3 bases from V and 6 bases from J; junction bases left unmatched: 12. This CDR3 is 15 amino acids long. Germline lookup yields CDR1 DFQATT and CDR2 SNEGSKA (reference sequence). The DNA of the CDR3 is TGCAGTGCTAGGCCGGGACTACGGCTCGGGGATACGCAGTATTTT. This sequence encodes CSARPGLRLGDTQYF.

In this sample, this clonotype turned up a few times. This chain connects TRBV6-1 to TRBJ2-1; D remains ambiguous. The CDR3 consists of 15 residues. The V gene's germline CDR1 is MNHNS and CDR2 SASEGT. The V end lost 8 bases, the J end lost 1 base, and 15 bases lay between the germline ends. CDR3 sequence: CASSSLARSYNEQFF. CDR3 DNA: TGTGCCAGCTCGAGCCTGGCTAGGTCCTACAATGAGCAGTTCTTC.

The table lists this clonotype with a few counts. The genes are TRBV29-1 and TRBJ1-2; D gene uncertain. The V end was cut by 0 bases, the J end by 0 bases, with 11 bases between. This CDR3 is built from 15 residues. Per the germline V gene, CDR1 is SQVTM and CDR2 is ANQGSEA. This chain's CDR3 is CSVEEAGTPNYGYTF. CDR3 in DNA: TGCAGCGTTGAAGAGGCGGGCACTCCTAACTATGGCTACACCTTC.

This clonotype was observed a handful of times. The genes are TRBV24-1 and TRBJ2-3, with unresolved D. The V gene's germline CDR1 is KGHDR and CDR2 SFDVKD. The CDR3 runs 13 residues. Between the trimmed V and J ends, which lost 6 bases and 4 bases, there was a span of 10 bases. CDR3 amino acids: CATSLAGADTQYF. The CDR3 coding sequence is TGTGCCACCAGTTTAGCTGGCGCAGATACGCAGTATTTT.

The gene calls are TRBV2 and TRBJ1-5, with D possibly being TRBD1 (5 bases). V lost 11 bases to trimming and J lost 5 bases, with 16 bases between them. This CDR3 contains 13 residues. From germline, CDR1 is SNHLY and CDR2 FYNNEI. This CDR3 reads CAGAGTYYQPQHF. CDR3 bases: TGTGCCGGGGCCGGGACCTACTATCAGCCCCAGCATTTT.

This chain uses TRBV29-1 with TRBJ2-3; D perhaps matches TRBD1 (5 bases). The CDR3 contains 14 residues. The germline V gene encodes CDR1 SQVTM and CDR2 ANQGSEA. Trimming cost V 4 bases and J 3 bases, with 14 bases left between them. The CDR3 is CSVAAMGRTDTQYF. The CDR3 DNA is TGCAGCGTTGCGGCCATGGGGCGTACAGATACGCAGTATTTT.

In this sample, this clonotype turned up a few times. The gene calls are TRBV20-1 and TRBJ1-2; 8 bases align to TRBD1. Per germline, CDR1 DFQATT and CDR2 SNEGSKA (reference sequence). The CDR3 is 14 amino acids. V lost 1 base to trimming and J lost 5 bases; unmatched junction nucleotides: 6. DNA of the CDR3: TGCAGTGCTAGAGCCTCCCAGGGGGCGTATGGCTACACCTTC. Encoded protein: CSARASQGAYGYTF.

The chain is built from TRBV5-1 and TRBJ1-2, with D unresolved. Per the germline V gene, CDR1 is SGHRS and CDR2 is YFSETQ. This CDR3 contains 18 residues. V lost 0 bases and J 8 bases, leaving 26 bases between the germline ends. The CDR3 DNA sequence: TGCGCCAGCAGCTTGGATGTGCGGCACCGAAATGTTGTTAACGGCTACACCTTC. As protein: CASSLDVRHRNVVNGYTF.

This clonotype was seen more than once but under ten times. The CDR3 nucleotides read TGTGCCAGCAGGGGGACTGCTAGCAATCAGCCCCAGCATTTT. It codes for CASRGTASNQPQHF. The chain combines TRBV12-3 or TRBV12-4 with TRBJ1-5, with TRBD1 as a possible D gene (5 bases). The CDR3 extends over 14 amino acids. V was pared by 6 bases and J by 0 bases, with 9 bases between.

This clonotype was recorded many times. The V gene is TRBV4-1, the J gene TRBJ2-5; D not certain. V dropped 3 bases and J dropped 5 bases, with 7 bases sitting between them. The CDR3 is 12 amino acids. Germline lookup yields CDR1 MGHRA and CDR2 YSYEKL. The CDR3 loop is CASSHVAETQYF. As DNA, the CDR3 is TGCGCCAGCAGCCATGTGGCGGAGACCCAGTACTTC.

This clonotype was seen more than once but under ten times. J is TRBJ1-5 and V is TRBV2, with 9 bases identical to TRBD1. The V segment lost 11 bases and the J segment 3 bases; nucleotides outside the gene matches: 11. The germline gives CDR1 SNHLY, CDR2 FYNNEI. The CDR3 has 15 amino acids. This chain's CDR3 is CAGIRDRAYNQPQHF. The CDR3 coding sequence is TGTGCCGGTATCCGGGACAGGGCTTACAATCAGCCCCAGCATTTT.

In the case of this clonotype: No DNA is shown, since the ends of the CDR3 on it are uncertain; the CDR3 is the one TCRdb lists. The rearrangement links TRBV21-1 to TRBJ2-5; TRBD1, the table's D call, was not compared with the DNA. TRBV21-1 is a pseudogene locus. A total of 15 residues make up the CDR3, ends included. CDR3 protein: CASSVGSGAQETQYF.

V and J are TRBV12-3 or TRBV12-4 and TRBJ1-1; a possible D gene is TRBD1 (5 bases). The V gene lost 2 bases and the J gene lost 0 bases, with 7 bases spanning the gap. The CDR3 runs 14 residues. CDR3 bases: TGTGCCAGCAGTTTAAACAGGTTGAACACTGAAGCTTTCTTT. Residues: CASSLNRLNTEAFF.

In this sample, this clonotype turned up a few times. This rearrangement joins TRBV7-9 to TRBJ2-5, with a weak D call TRBD2 (6 bases). Germline loops: CDR1 SEHNR, CDR2 FQNEAQ (reference sequence). The CDR3 sequence is 14 residues long. Trimming cost V 5 bases and J 6 bases, with 16 bases left between them. The CDR3 DNA is TGTGCCAGCAGCACCGACCTAGCGAGGAAGACCCAGTACTTC. Protein: CASSTDLARKTQYF. The full variable domain, in which reference TRBV7-9 and TRBJ2-5 provide the parts outside the CDR3, is DTGVSQNPRHKITKRGQNVTFRCDPISEHNRLYWYRQTLGQGPEFLTYFQNEAQLEKSRLLSDRFSAERPKGSFSTLEIQRTEQGDSAMYLCASSTDLARKTQYFGPGTRLLVL.

Written as DNA, the CDR3 is TGCGCCAGCAGCTTGGAACTTGTAGAGACCCAGTACTTC. As protein: CASSLELVETQYF. J is TRBJ2-5 and V is TRBV5-1, with D uncertain. The germline V gene has CDR1 SGHRS and CDR2 YFSETQ. CDR3 length: 13 residues. V was trimmed by 0 bases and J by 4 bases, leaving 7 bases between them.

The rearrangement uses TRBV7-2 and TRBJ1-2; perhaps TRBD1 as D (6 bases). Trimming cost V 3 bases and J 4 bases, with 12 bases left between them. This CDR3 has 14 residues. In germline, CDR1 is SGHTA, CDR2 FQGNSA. The CDR3 protein is CASSFLGGGYGYTF. The CDR3 DNA reads as TGTGCCAGCAGCTTTCTCGGGGGCGGCTATGGCTACACCTTC.

The J gene is TRBJ2-2, the V gene TRBV12-3 or TRBV12-4, with 7 bases lining up with TRBD1. The ends lost 7 bases at V and 7 bases at J; junction bases unmatched: 6. This CDR3 has 13 amino acids. The CDR3 spells CASKRGLSGELFF. CDR3 bases: TGTGCCAGCAAAAGGGGGCTTAGCGGGGAGCTGTTTTTT.